A selection of T cell receptor beta chains follows, all from one sample in a study of blood T cell repertoires in COVID-19. Libraries were prepared by immunoSEQ multiplex PCR; TCRdb keeps only in-frame clonotypes and omits some of them. The data show about 220,000 clones, with roughly 84% seen just once and around 6.5% held by the top ten. The sequenced sample consisted of PBMCs or T cells enriched from blood (not recorded which). The receptors shown here come from a woman in her forties who had recovered from COVID-19. Both conserved end residues are part of each CDR3. Fields, in order: V gene, D gene, clone size, J gene, CDR3 protein, CDR3 DNA. D genes are given only for firm matches. The size field is filled for only some rows; it gives once, few, many or a size class.

v_gene: TRBV6-1
d_gene: .
abundance: .
j_gene: TRBJ2-7
CDR3aa: CASSEFGTYYEQYF
CDR3nt: TGTGCCAGCAGTGAATTCGGGACTTACTACGAGCAGTACTTC

v_gene: TRBV5-4
d_gene: TRBD2
abundance: .
j_gene: TRBJ2-2
CDR3aa: CASSPAAGGIRELFF
CDR3nt: TGTGCCAGCAGCCCCGCAGCGGGAGGTATCAGGGAGCTGTTTTTT

v_gene: TRBV19
d_gene: .
abundance: .
j_gene: TRBJ1-1
CDR3aa: CASSPQAANTEAFF
CDR3nt: TGTGCCAGTAGTCCCCAAGCTGCGAACACTGAAGCTTTCTTT

v_gene: TRBV14
d_gene: TRBD2
abundance: .
j_gene: TRBJ2-1
CDR3aa: CASSQVSLAGCYCNEQFF
CDR3nt: TGTGCCAGCAGCCAAGTCTCTCTAGCGGGGTGTTATTGCAATGAGCAGTTCTTC

v_gene: TRBV27
d_gene: .
abundance: .
j_gene: TRBJ2-7
CDR3aa: CASSLSRSYEQYF
CDR3nt: TGTGCCAGCAGCCTCTCTCGCTCCTACGAGCAGTACTTC

v_gene: TRBV19
d_gene: .
abundance: .
j_gene: TRBJ1-2
CDR3aa: CASSMKSYGYTF
CDR3nt: TGTGCCAGTAGTATGAAGAGCTATGGCTACACCTTC

v_gene: TRBV5-4
d_gene: TRBD2
abundance: .
j_gene: TRBJ2-2
CDR3aa: CASSAGTSGRQGSSVLFF
CDR3nt: TGTGCCAGCAGCGCGGGGACTAGCGGGAGACAAGGCTCAAGTGTGCTGTTTTTT

v_gene: TRBV28
d_gene: TRBD1
abundance: .
j_gene: TRBJ2-2
CDR3aa: CASSLTGDTGELFF
CDR3nt: TGTGCCAGCAGTTTAACAGGGGACACCGGGGAGCTGTTTTTT

v_gene: TRBV5-4
d_gene: TRBD1
abundance: few
j_gene: TRBJ1-1
CDR3aa: CASSSVRTGGLNTEAFF
CDR3nt: TGTGCCAGCAGCTCGGTGAGGACAGGGGGCTTGAACACTGAAGCTTTCTTT

v_gene: TRBV7-8
d_gene: TRBD2
abundance: .
j_gene: TRBJ2-7
CDR3aa: CASSPLLAGGEQYF
CDR3nt: TGTGCCAGCAGCCCCTTACTAGCGGGAGGAGAGCAGTACTTC

v_gene: TRBV2
d_gene: TRBD2
abundance: .
j_gene: TRBJ2-5
CDR3aa: CASSEFSGEETQYF
CDR3nt: TGTGCCAGCAGTGAATTCAGCGGGGAAGAGACCCAGTACTTC

v_gene: TRBV19
d_gene: TRBD1
abundance: many
j_gene: TRBJ1-2
CDR3aa: CASRAGGAYGYTF
CDR3nt: TGTGCCAGTAGAGCAGGGGGCGCCTATGGCTACACCTTC

v_gene: TRBV7-9
d_gene: TRBD2
abundance: few
j_gene: TRBJ2-1
CDR3aa: CASSSRTSDNEQFF
CDR3nt: TGTGCCAGCAGCTCACGGACTAGCGACAATGAGCAGTTCTTC

v_gene: TRBV7-9
d_gene: .
abundance: .
j_gene: TRBJ2-1
CDR3aa: CASSLLSTSYNEQFF
CDR3nt: TGTGCCAGCAGCTTACTTAGTACCTCCTACAATGAGCAGTTCTTC

v_gene: TRBV12-3/TRBV12-4
d_gene: .
abundance: .
j_gene: TRBJ1-2
CDR3aa: CASSGDFSYGYTF
CDR3nt: TGTGCCAGCAGTGGGGACTTCAGCTATGGCTACACCTTC

v_gene: TRBV6-2/TRBV6-3
d_gene: TRBD1
abundance: .
j_gene: TRBJ2-1
CDR3aa: CASSQDRGRPYNEQFF
CDR3nt: TGTGCCAGCAGTCAAGACAGGGGGCGCCCCTACAATGAGCAGTTCTTC

v_gene: TRBV30
d_gene: .
abundance: .
j_gene: TRBJ1-6
CDR3aa: CAWKLQTGGNSPLHF
CDR3nt: TGTGCCTGGAAGCTCCAAACGGGGGGTAATTCACCCCTCCACTTT

v_gene: TRBV6-5
d_gene: .
abundance: .
j_gene: TRBJ2-3
CDR3aa: CASSSNTDTQYF
CDR3nt: TGTGCCAGCAGCTCTAACACAGATACGCAGTATTTT

v_gene: TRBV7-2
d_gene: TRBD2
abundance: .
j_gene: TRBJ2-5
CDR3aa: CASSPGLAGGGWQETQYF
CDR3nt: TGTGCCAGCAGCCCGGGACTAGCGGGAGGAGGTTGGCAAGAGACCCAGTACTTC

v_gene: TRBV5-6
d_gene: TRBD2
abundance: .
j_gene: TRBJ2-1
CDR3aa: CASSLGGLAGDHEQFF
CDR3nt: TGTGCCAGCAGCTTGGGGGGACTAGCGGGAGACCATGAGCAGTTCTTC

v_gene: TRBV14
d_gene: TRBD2
abundance: .
j_gene: TRBJ2-7
CDR3aa: CASSRALAGRREQYF
CDR3nt: TGTGCCAGCAGCCGCGCGCTAGCGGGAAGGCGCGAGCAGTACTTC

v_gene: TRBV18
d_gene: .
abundance: .
j_gene: TRBJ2-1
CDR3aa: CASSPGQILSEQFF
CDR3nt: TGTGCCAGCTCACCCGGACAGATCCTAAGCGAGCAGTTCTTC

v_gene: TRBV19
d_gene: .
abundance: .
j_gene: TRBJ1-5
CDR3aa: CASSMEGRLNQPQHF
CDR3nt: TGTGCCAGTAGTATGGAGGGACGGCTCAATCAGCCCCAGCATTTT

v_gene: TRBV2
d_gene: .
abundance: .
j_gene: TRBJ2-7
CDR3aa: CASTLGEGLEQYF
CDR3nt: TGTGCCAGCACCTTAGGGGAAGGGCTCGAGCAGTACTTC

v_gene: TRBV9
d_gene: .
abundance: .
j_gene: TRBJ2-7
CDR3aa: CASSPESGNHEQYF
CDR3nt: TGTGCCAGCAGCCCTGAATCGGGGAACCACGAGCAGTACTTC

v_gene: TRBV7-2
d_gene: TRBD2
abundance: few
j_gene: TRBJ2-1
CDR3aa: CASSSTLAAPQGEQFF
CDR3nt: TGTGCCAGCAGCTCAACGCTAGCGGCCCCTCAGGGTGAGCAGTTCTTC

v_gene: TRBV18
d_gene: .
abundance: .
j_gene: TRBJ2-1
CDR3aa: CASSQSALSSYNEQFF
CDR3nt: TGTGCCAGCTCACAAAGCGCGCTCAGCTCCTACAATGAGCAGTTCTTC

v_gene: TRBV28
d_gene: .
abundance: .
j_gene: TRBJ1-5
CDR3aa: CASSLPPSERVFSNQPQHF
CDR3nt: TGTGCCAGCAGTTTACCCCCCAGCGAAAGAGTTTTTAGCAATCAGCCCCAGCATTTT

v_gene: TRBV7-9
d_gene: .
abundance: .
j_gene: TRBJ2-2
CDR3aa: CASSYPTGNMNTGELFF
CDR3nt: TGTGCCAGCAGCTACCCGACCGGGAATATGAACACCGGGGAGCTGTTTTTT

v_gene: TRBV9
d_gene: .
abundance: .
j_gene: TRBJ2-5
CDR3aa: CASSVLGGRQETQYF
CDR3nt: TGTGCCAGCAGCGTCCTGGGGGGGCGGCAAGAGACCCAGTACTTC

v_gene: TRBV21-1
d_gene: .
abundance: .
j_gene: TRBJ2-4
CDR3aa: CASTPSAGGHRSKNIQYF
CDR3nt: TGTGCCAGCACCCCATCAGCGGGAGGCCACAGGTCCAAAAACATTCAGTACTTC

v_gene: TRBV27
d_gene: TRBD2
abundance: .
j_gene: TRBJ2-1
CDR3aa: CASSRLSGRADEQFF
CDR3nt: TGTGCCAGCAGCCGACTCAGCGGGAGGGCCGATGAGCAGTTCTTC

v_gene: TRBV4-1
d_gene: TRBD2
abundance: .
j_gene: TRBJ2-1
CDR3aa: CASSQPASGKGQSSYNEQFF
CDR3nt: TGCGCCAGCAGCCAACCCGCCAGCGGGAAGGGGCAAAGCTCCTACAATGAGCAGTTCTTC

v_gene: TRBV6-1
d_gene: .
abundance: .
j_gene: TRBJ2-1
CDR3aa: CASSEERAGDEQFF
CDR3nt: TGTGCCAGCAGTGAAGAGCGAGCGGGCGATGAGCAGTTCTTC

v_gene: TRBV10-3
d_gene: .
abundance: .
j_gene: TRBJ2-5
CDR3aa: CAISSSEGLGETQYF
CDR3nt: TGTGCCATCAGTTCATCGGAGGGCCTCGGGGAGACCCAGTACTTC

v_gene: TRBV13
d_gene: .
abundance: .
j_gene: TRBJ1-4
CDR3aa: CASSLAGRQGEKLFF
CDR3nt: TGTGCCAGCAGCTTAGCGGGGCGGCAGGGGGAAAAACTGTTTTTT

v_gene: TRBV10-3
d_gene: .
abundance: once
j_gene: TRBJ1-1
CDR3aa: CAISESRGGTEAFF
CDR3nt: TGTGCCATCAGTGAATCCCGGGGTGGGACTGAAGCTTTCTTT

v_gene: TRBV4-1
d_gene: .
abundance: .
j_gene: TRBJ2-3
CDR3aa: CASSPRLVSTDTQYF
CDR3nt: TGCGCCAGCAGCCCGAGACTGGTTAGCACAGATACGCAGTATTTT

v_gene: TRBV3-1/TRBV3-2
d_gene: .
abundance: few
j_gene: TRBJ1-2
CDR3aa: CASSQEGAGRGYTF
CDR3nt: TGTGCCAGCAGCCAAGAGGGGGCCGGAAGGGGCTACACCTTC

v_gene: TRBV13
d_gene: .
abundance: .
j_gene: TRBJ1-2
CDR3aa: CASSLATGYGYTF
CDR3nt: TGTGCCAGCAGCTTAGCCACAGGCTATGGCTACACCTTC

v_gene: TRBV7-2
d_gene: .
abundance: .
j_gene: TRBJ2-3
CDR3aa: CASGDFGSWNTQYF
CDR3nt: TGTGCCAGCGGCGATTTCGGGAGTTGGAATACGCAGTATTTT

v_gene: TRBV2
d_gene: TRBD1
abundance: few
j_gene: TRBJ1-4
CDR3aa: CAGKTGAEEKLFF
CDR3nt: TGTGCCGGAAAAACAGGGGCAGAAGAAAAACTGTTTTTT

v_gene: TRBV6-2/TRBV6-3
d_gene: TRBD2
abundance: .
j_gene: TRBJ2-3
CDR3aa: CASSPFSGPNTDTQYF
CDR3nt: TGTGCCAGCAGCCCTTTTAGCGGGCCTAACACAGATACGCAGTATTTT

v_gene: TRBV7-6
d_gene: .
abundance: .
j_gene: TRBJ2-1
CDR3aa: CASSPVTNSYNEQFF
CDR3nt: TGTGCCAGCAGCCCCGTGACTAACTCCTACAATGAGCAGTTCTTC

v_gene: TRBV5-1
d_gene: TRBD2
abundance: once
j_gene: TRBJ2-7
CDR3aa: CASSFGAGGYEQYF
CDR3nt: TGCGCCAGCAGCTTTGGGGCGGGAGGCTACGAGCAGTACTTC

v_gene: TRBV2
d_gene: TRBD1
abundance: .
j_gene: TRBJ1-4
CDR3aa: CASSATGTGDEKLFF
CDR3nt: TGTGCCAGCAGCGCTACCGGGACAGGGGATGAAAAACTGTTTTTT

v_gene: TRBV2
d_gene: TRBD1
abundance: .
j_gene: TRBJ1-2
CDR3aa: CASSATGDPGYTF
CDR3nt: TGTGCCAGCAGTGCTACAGGGGACCCTGGCTACACCTTC

v_gene: TRBV11-2
d_gene: TRBD2
abundance: .
j_gene: TRBJ2-3
CDR3aa: CASSLAGRARGVDTQYF
CDR3nt: TGTGCCAGCAGCTTAGCAGGGCGGGCGCGGGGGGTAGATACGCAGTATTTT